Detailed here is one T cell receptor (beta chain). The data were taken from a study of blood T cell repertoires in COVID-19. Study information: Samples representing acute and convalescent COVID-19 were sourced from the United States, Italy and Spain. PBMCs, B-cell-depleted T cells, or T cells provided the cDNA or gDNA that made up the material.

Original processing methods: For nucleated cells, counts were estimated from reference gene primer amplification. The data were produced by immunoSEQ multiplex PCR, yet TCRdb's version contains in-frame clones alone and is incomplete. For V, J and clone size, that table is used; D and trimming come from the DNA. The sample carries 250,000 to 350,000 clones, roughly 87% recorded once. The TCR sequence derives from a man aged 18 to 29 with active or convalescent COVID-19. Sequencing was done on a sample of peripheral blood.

CDR3 loop: CASSPGAGSATGELFF. CDR3 bases: TGTGCCAGCTCACCAGGGGCGGGAAGTGCCACCGGGGAGCTGTTTTTT. The chain uses TRBV18 and TRBJ2-2, with D possibly matching TRBD2 (6 bases). The CDR3 is 16 residues long. The V end was cut by 2 bases, the J end by 4 bases, with 14 bases between. Germline lookup yields CDR1 KGHSH and CDR2 LQKENI.